One sample yielded the 15 T cell receptor beta chains listed below, sequenced in a study of cytomegalovirus exposure and HLA in healthy donors (TCRdb year 2017). Receptor libraries were prepared by the immunoSEQ multiplex PCR assay. A mixture of 60 forward primers for TCR Vbeta segments and 13 reverse primers for TCR Jbeta segments was used in the multiplex PCR. In TCRdb, the immuneACCESS table is reduced to in-frame sequences with V and J assigned. These tables do not hold every clone; where another copy was compared, an unresolved V gene accounts for under half, and the others remain unexplained. For this sample the table gives some 40,000 clones, of which roughly 82% were detected only once. Jointly, the top ten make up over 9.5% of the sample. The sample consisted of PBMCs. All receptors come from a woman between 18 and 29 years old in good health and CMV-seropositive.

The V gene is TRBV27, the J gene TRBJ1-1; 7 bases match TRBD1. The CDR3 runs to 14 residues. Germline CDR1 reads MNHEY; CDR2 reads SMNVEV (reference sequence). J was trimmed by 1 base and V by 5 bases; bases with no gene match: 4. The CDR3 DNA reads TGTGCCAGCAGTCTTACAGGGGCGAACACTGAAGCTTTCTTT. This codes for CASSLTGANTEAFF.

J is TRBJ2-5 and V is TRBV7-8; D unresolved. The CDR3 covers 15 residues. Per germline, CDR1 SGHVS and CDR2 FQNEAQ. Trimming pared 7 bases from V and 5 bases from J, leaving 20 bases between. CDR3 loop: CASISKYPERETQYF. DNA of the CDR3: TGTGCCAGCATCTCCAAGTATCCGGAGAGGGAGACCCAGTACTTC.

The rearrangement joins TRBV7-2 to TRBJ2-2; 11 positions match TRBD2. V lost 1 base and J lost 7; bases outside the gene matches: 11. Germline values: CDR1 SGHTA, CDR2 FQGNSA. This CDR3 comprises 18 residues. The CDR3 DNA reads as TGTGCCAGCAGCTTAGAGGGGTTGGCTAGCGGGAGGTTCGGGGAGCTGTTTTTT. Its protein product is CASSLEGLASGRFGELFF. Looking up the rest from reference TRBV7-2 and TRBJ2-2 gives the full variable domain: GAGVSQSPSNKVTEKGKDVELRCDPISGHTALYWYRQSLGQGLEFLIYFQGNSAPDKSGLPSDRFSAERTGGSVSTLTIQRTQQEDSAVYLCASSLEGLASGRFGELFFGEGSRLTVL.

V is TRBV7-9 and J is TRBJ1-1; no reliable D call. The germline V and J ends were trimmed by 2 bases and 1 base, with 8 bases remaining between them. Germline CDR1 is SEHNR and CDR2 is FQNEAQ (reference sequence). There are 14 residues in the CDR3. The CDR3 spells CASSLSPENTEAFF. The CDR3 region has the DNA TGTGCCAGCAGCTTATCTCCAGAGAACACTGAAGCTTTCTTT.

The V and J genes are TRBV15 and TRBJ2-5; TRBD2 might be the D (5 bases). CDR1 is LNHNV and CDR2 is YYDKDF in the germline V gene (reference sequence). CDR3 length: 13 residues. V was shortened by 3 bases and J by 5 bases, with 10 bases between the two germline ends. In DNA form, the CDR3 reads TGTGCCACCAGCAGCCGGGGTCCGGAGACCCAGTACTTC. This encodes CATSSRGPETQYF.

The chain couples TRBV19 to TRBJ1-1; D may be TRBD1 (6 bases). Germline CDR1 is LNHDA and CDR2 is SQIVND (reference sequence). The V end lost 5 bases, the J end lost 0 bases, and 13 bases lay between the germline ends. The CDR3 has 15 residues. In DNA form, the CDR3 reads TGTGCCAGTAGTTCCATGACAGGAGTGAACACTGAAGCTTTCTTT. The encoded protein is CASSSMTGVNTEAFF.

V gene TRBV9 combines with J gene TRBJ1-3; 7 bases agree with TRBD1. The CDR3 extends over 18 amino acids. V lost 0 bases to trimming and J lost 4 bases; unmatched junction nucleotides: 13. The germline CDR1 and CDR2 sequences are SGDLS and YYNGEE. In DNA, the CDR3 is TGTGCCAGCAGCGTAGAGCCCCACAGGGGACTTGGGGGAAACACCATATATTTT. This codes for CASSVEPHRGLGGNTIYF. The full variable domain, in which reference TRBV9 and TRBJ1-3 provide the parts outside the CDR3, is DSGVTQTPKHLITATGQRVTLRCSPRSGDLSVYWYQQSLDQGLQFLIQYYNGEERAKGNILERFSAQQFPDLHSELNLSSLELGDSALYFCASSVEPHRGLGGNTIYFGEGSWLTVV.

This sequence joins TRBV6-1 and TRBJ2-3; 14 bases are a match to TRBD2. J gave up 4 bases and V 5 bases, and 2 bases lay outside the gene matches. Germline CDR1 and CDR2: MNHNS and SASEGT. CDR3 length equals 15 residues. Here the CDR3 reads CASSTGLAGADTQYF. Here the CDR3 DNA reads TGTGCCAGCAGTACGGGACTAGCGGGAGCAGATACGCAGTATTTT.

The chain uses TRBV30 and TRBJ2-7; a possible D gene is TRBD1 (6 bases). V was clipped by 0 bases and J by 4 bases, with 16 bases between them. Looked up from germline, CDR1 is GTSNPN and CDR2 is SVGIG (reference sequence). The CDR3 totals 15 residues. CDR3: CAWSVRGGRVYEQYF. The CDR3, as DNA: TGTGCCTGGAGTGTACGAGGGGGTAGGGTGTACGAGCAGTACTTC.

J is TRBJ2-5 and V is TRBV2; possibly TRBD1 for D (6 bases). Trimming left V 10 bases short and J 3 bases short, with 18 bases between. The V gene's germline CDR1 is SNHLY and CDR2 FYNNEI. The CDR3 sequence is 14 residues long. CDR3 in amino acids: CAIKRHRAEETQYF. DNA of the CDR3: TGTGCCATAAAGAGACACAGGGCCGAAGAGACCCAGTACTTC.

The chain recombines TRBV7-2 with TRBJ2-1; 9 bases line up with TRBD1. Per germline, CDR1 SGHTA and CDR2 FQGNSA. The CDR3 is made up of 15 amino acids. Trimming at V came to 4 bases and at J to 2 bases, leaving 3 bases not matched to a gene. CDR3 sequence (DNA): TGTGCCAGCAGCTCCCGGGACAGGGCCTACAATGAGCAGTTCTTC. This sequence encodes CASSSRDRAYNEQFF.

The rearrangement uses TRBV5-1 and TRBJ2-1; the match to TRBD2 covers 11 bases. Germline CDR1 SGHRS, CDR2 YFSETQ. The trim removed 3 bases at V and 0 bases at J, leaving 2 bases unmatched. The CDR3 is made up of 16 amino acids. CDR3 coding DNA: TGCGCCAGCAGCTCGGGACTAGCGGCCTCCTACAATGAGCAGTTCTTC. Its protein is CASSSGLAASYNEQFF.

The V gene is TRBV5-8, the J gene TRBJ2-5; 8 positions agree with TRBD1. The germline V gene encodes CDR1 SGHTS and CDR2 YDEGEE. The CDR3 contains 16 residues. Trimming at V came to 2 bases and at J to 5 bases, leaving 11 bases not matched to a gene. The CDR3 reads CASSFYGAGGGETQYF. In DNA form, the CDR3 reads TGTGCCAGCAGCTTCTATGGGGCAGGGGGCGGTGAGACCCAGTACTTC.

This clone occurred once. The chain has TRBV6-5 and TRBJ2-7; 7 bases are a match to TRBD1. The CDR3 extends over 14 amino acids. The junction had 4 bases not matched to a gene; V was cut back by 2 bases and J by 3 bases. The V gene's germline CDR1 is MNHEY and CDR2 SVGAGI. DNA for the CDR3: TGTGCCAGCAGTTACGCCGGGACAGTCTACGAGCAGTACTTC. Protein product: CASSYAGTVYEQYF.

The rearrangement joins TRBV5-1 to TRBJ1-2, with TRBD1 matching 11 bases. CDR1 is SGHRS, CDR2 YFSETQ, per germline. Trimming at V came to 3 bases and at J to 3 bases, leaving 10 bases not matched to a gene. CDR3 length: 17 amino acids. The CDR3 sequence: CASSSFLWTGGDYGYTF. In DNA form, the CDR3 reads TGCGCCAGCAGCTCATTCTTATGGACAGGGGGCGACTATGGCTACACCTTC. Combining the CDR3 with reference TRBV5-1 and TRBJ1-2 gives the whole variable domain KAGVTQTPRYLIKTRGQQVTLSCSPISGHRSVSWYQQTPGQGLQFLFEYFSETQRNKGNFPGRFSGRQFSNSRSEMNVSTLELGDSALYLCASSSFLWTGGDYGYTFGSGTRLTVV.